The rows below give T cell receptor beta chains drawn from one sample of a study of T cells in Graves' hyperthyroidism and ophthalmopathy. TCRdb re-called the multiplex PCR reads with MiXCR, one entry per CDR3 protein. The profile shows 600,000 to 700,000 distinct CDR3 sequences, about 14% of them singletons. The sequenced sample was blood. Source of these receptors: a woman aged 40-49 years with Graves' ophthalmopathy. Both conserved end residues are part of each CDR3. D genes are given only for firm matches. The size of a clone is reported for some rows only, either as once, few or many, or as a class for expanded clones.

j_call	d_call	v_call	clone_size	cdr3_aa	cdr3_nt
TRBJ2-3	TRBD1	TRBV30	few	CAWSVGGQDADTQYF	TGTGCCTGGAGTGTAGGGGGACAGGACGCAGATACGCAGTATTTT
TRBJ2-5	-	TRBV24-1	many	CATSDADIPEETQYF	TGTGCCACCAGTGATGCTGACATCCCCGAAGAGACCCAGTACTTC
TRBJ2-5	-	TRBV29-1	-	CSGRSRPKETQYF	TGCAGCGGCCGGTCGAGGCCAAAAGAGACCCAGTACTTC
TRBJ1-1	-	TRBV5-1	many	CASSLGGTVFVGYEAFF	TGCGCCAGCAGCCTGGGGGGTACAGTTTTCGTAGGCTATGAAGCTTTCTTT
TRBJ1-2	TRBD1	TRBV6-1	few	CASSFTGVLNYGYTF	TGTGCCAGCAGCTTCACAGGGGTTCTTAACTATGGCTACACCTTC
TRBJ2-7	-	TRBV6-1	many	CASSAEGSGYEQYF	TGTGCCAGCAGCGCCGAGGGTAGTGGCTACGAGCAGTACTTC
TRBJ2-4	-	TRBV28	many	CASSTGILAKNIQYF	TGTGCCAGCAGTACCGGGATTCTAGCCAAAAACATTCAGTACTTC
TRBJ1-2	-	TRBV24-1	-	CATSDPPRGGYTF	TGTGCCACCAGTGATCCCCCCAGGGGAGGCTACACCTTC
TRBJ2-7	-	TRBV2	many	CASSEKPAFYEQYF	TGTGCCAGCAGTGAAAAACCCGCTTTCTACGAGCAGTACTTC
TRBJ2-5	TRBD2	TRBV3-1	few	CASSQGTSVGTQYF	TGTGCCAGCAGCCAAGGGACTAGCGTGGGGACCCAGTACTTC
TRBJ1-1	-	TRBV6-1	-	CASIRNAEAFF	TGTGCCTCTATCCGGAACGCTGAAGCTTTCTTT
TRBJ2-7	TRBD2	TRBV29-1	many	CSAVTSGTNEQYF	TGCAGCGCTGTGACTAGCGGGACAAACGAGCAGTACTTC
TRBJ2-5	-	TRBV28	many	CASRKTLGLPETQYF	TGTGCCAGCAGAAAAACCCTAGGGCTCCCCGAGACCCAGTACTTC
TRBJ1-1	-	TRBV6-2/TRBV6-3	many	CASSYSAGSGSKGDAEAFF	TGTGCCAGCAGTTACTCGGCGGGGTCAGGGTCTAAAGGAGACGCTGAAGCTTTCTTT
TRBJ2-7	-	TRBV18	-	CASSPRMAGVSYEQYF	TGTGCCAGCTCACCACGCATGGCAGGTGTCTCCTACGAGCAGTACTTC
TRBJ2-7	-	TRBV20-1	-	CGARGGEAYEQYF	TGCGGTGCTAGAGGCGGGGAAGCCTACGAGCAGTACTTC
TRBJ2-4	-	TRBV12-3/TRBV12-4	many	CASSLSGVAKNIQYF	TGTGCCAGCAGCCTATCAGGTGTCGCCAAAAACATTCAGTACTTC
TRBJ2-7	TRBD2	TRBV6-2/TRBV6-3	many	CASSYVFGASGRNEQYF	TGTGCCAGCAGTTACGTTTTTGGGGCTAGCGGGAGGAACGAGCAGTACTTC
TRBJ2-7	-	TRBV6-2/TRBV6-3	-	CASTFSGAGVFSYEQYF	TGTGCCAGCACATTCTCGGGGGCAGGCGTTTTCTCCTACGAGCAGTACTTC
TRBJ1-1	-	TRBV28	few	CASRSDSVRNTEAFF	TGTGCCAGCAGGTCGGACAGCGTCCGAAACACTGAAGCTTTCTTT
TRBJ1-1	-	TRBV5-1	many	CASSLGWVGSNTEAFF	TGCGCCAGCAGCTTGGGGTGGGTAGGGAGTAACACTGAAGCTTTCTTT
TRBJ2-5	-	TRBV10-2	many	CASSEVSGLLQETQYF	TGCGCCAGCAGTGAGGTTAGCGGCCTCTTGCAAGAGACCCAGTACTTC
TRBJ2-2	-	TRBV5-1	-	CASSLTQGGIGELFF	TGCGCCAGCAGCTTGACGCAGGGTGGAATTGGGGAGCTGTTTTTT
TRBJ1-2	-	TRBV15	many	CATSRVRQDYGYTF	TGTGCCACCAGCAGAGTCCGGCAGGACTATGGCTACACCTTC
TRBJ2-3	-	TRBV6-1	-	CASSEALGLDTQYF	TGTGCCAGCAGTGAAGCGCTGGGACTAGATACGCAGTATTTT
TRBJ2-5	-	TRBV4-2	-	CASSQPTPQESRKKTQYF	TGTGCCAGCAGCCAACCAACCCCACAGGAATCGCGCAAGAAGACCCAGTACTTC
TRBJ1-6	-	TRBV6-2/TRBV6-3	many	CASRPSPYDRHSPLHF	TGTGCCAGCAGGCCATCCCCATACGATCGGCATTCACCCCTCCACTTT
TRBJ1-1	-	TRBV20-1	many	CSARDVKEGLGTEAFF	TGCAGTGCTAGAGATGTCAAGGAAGGGTTGGGCACTGAAGCTTTCTTT
TRBJ2-7	-	TRBV5-1	many	CASSSLTDSYEQYF	TGCGCCAGCAGCTCCTTGACGGACTCCTACGAGCAGTACTTC
TRBJ1-1	-	TRBV5-1	few	CASSLAAGVLVTEAFF	TGCGCCAGCAGCTTGGCGGCAGGGGTTCTCGTCACTGAAGCTTTCTTT
TRBJ2-1	-	TRBV9	few	CASSAEQGPNEQFF	TGTGCCAGCAGCGCAGAACAGGGTCCAAATGAGCAGTTCTTC
TRBJ2-2	-	TRBV15	few	CATRAGLGTGELFF	TGTGCCACCAGGGCAGGGCTTGGCACCGGGGAGCTGTTTTTT
TRBJ1-5	-	TRBV6-1	many	CASSVGAWDQPQHF	TGTGCCAGCAGTGTTGGGGCCTGGGATCAGCCCCAGCATTTT
TRBJ2-5	TRBD2	TRBV28	many	CASRTSGEETQYF	TGTGCCAGCAGGACTAGCGGAGAAGAGACCCAGTACTTC
TRBJ2-7	-	TRBV6-5	many	CASSYEEGGPYEQYF	TGTGCCAGCAGTTACGAGGAGGGTGGACCCTACGAGCAGTACTTC
TRBJ2-7	TRBD2	TRBV4-3	-	CASSQEAGLAGTYEQYF	TGCGCCAGCAGCCAAGAAGCTGGCCTAGCGGGAACCTACGAGCAGTACTTC
TRBJ2-7	-	TRBV24-1	few	CATSDSDRRQQYF	TGTGCCACCAGTGATTCCGACAGGCGGCAGCAGTACTTC
TRBJ2-7	TRBD1	TRBV7-2	many	CASSLGSRGTYEQYF	TGTGCCAGCAGCTTAGGGTCCAGGGGGACCTACGAGCAGTACTTC
TRBJ1-5	-	TRBV6-1	once	CASRKQGTQPQHF	TGTGCCAGCAGGAAACAGGGTACTCAGCCCCAGCATTTT
TRBJ1-5	-	TRBV12-3/TRBV12-4	-	CASSFPVYSNQPQHF	TGTGCCAGCAGTTTCCCAGTATATAGCAATCAGCCCCAGCATTTT
TRBJ2-7	-	TRBV4-1	many	CASSQAVGRDAYEQYF	TGCGCCAGCAGCCAAGCCGTCGGACGGGATGCCTACGAGCAGTACTTC
TRBJ2-3	-	TRBV12-3/TRBV12-4	-	CAISSRGTQYF	TGTGCCATCAGTTCCAGGGGTACGCAGTATTTT
TRBJ2-7	-	TRBV12-5	many	CASGLKSSYEQYF	TGTGCTAGTGGTTTGAAATCATCCTACGAGCAGTACTTC
TRBJ2-2	-	TRBV15	many	CATSRDRVYGTNTGELFF	TGTGCCACCAGCAGAGACCGGGTGTACGGAACCAACACCGGGGAGCTGTTTTTT
TRBJ2-7	TRBD1	TRBV7-9	many	CASSPTGQGLGEQYF	TGTGCCAGCAGCCCAACGGGACAGGGGTTAGGGGAGCAGTACTTC
TRBJ2-2	TRBD1	TRBV3-1	many	CASRDGTGNTGELFF	TGTGCCAGCAGGGACGGGACAGGGAACACCGGGGAGCTGTTTTTT
TRBJ1-5	TRBD1	TRBV12-3/TRBV12-4	-	CASSGTGGRSNQPQHF	TGTGCCAGCAGTGGGACAGGGGGCAGAAGCAATCAGCCCCAGCATTTT
TRBJ1-1	-	TRBV6-5	many	CASSYRTGPNTEAFF	TGTGCCAGCAGTTACCGTACAGGGCCGAACACTGAAGCTTTCTTT